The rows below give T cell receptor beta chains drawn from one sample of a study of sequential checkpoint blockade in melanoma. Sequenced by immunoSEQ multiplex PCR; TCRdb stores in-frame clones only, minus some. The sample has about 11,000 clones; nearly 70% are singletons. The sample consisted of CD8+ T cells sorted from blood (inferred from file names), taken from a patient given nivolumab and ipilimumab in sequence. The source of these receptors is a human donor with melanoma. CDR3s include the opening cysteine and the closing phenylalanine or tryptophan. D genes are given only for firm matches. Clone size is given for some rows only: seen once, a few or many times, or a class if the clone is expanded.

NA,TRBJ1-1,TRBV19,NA,CASSLVPDMNTEAFF,TGTGCCAGTAGCCTCGTGCCAGACATGAACACTGAAGCTTTCTTT
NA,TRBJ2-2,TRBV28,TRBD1,CASSSRGRTGELFF,TGTGCCAGCAGTAGCAGGGGGCGGACCGGGGAGCTGTTTTTT
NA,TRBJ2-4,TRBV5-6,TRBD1,CASSFDRVAYIQYF,TGTGCCAGCAGCTTCGACAGGGTGGCATACATTCAGTACTTC
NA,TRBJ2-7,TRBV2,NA,CASSTGSYEQYF,TGTGCCAGCAGTACAGGGAGCTACGAGCAGTACTTC
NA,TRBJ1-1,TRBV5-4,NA,CASSSGQFEAFF,TGTGCCAGCAGCTCCGGACAGTTTGAAGCTTTCTTT
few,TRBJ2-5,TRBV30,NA,CAWSEPLKYQETQYF,TGTGCCTGGAGTGAACCACTGAAGTACCAAGAGACCCAGTACTTC
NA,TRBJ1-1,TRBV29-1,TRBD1,CIGQDLTEAFF,TGCATCGGACAGGACCTCACTGAAGCTTTCTTT
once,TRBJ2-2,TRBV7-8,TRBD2,CASSARLAGGTGELFF,TGTGCCAGCAGCGCCCGACTAGCGGGGGGCACCGGGGAGCTGTTTTTT
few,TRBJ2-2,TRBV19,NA,CASSYSTGELFF,TGTGCCAGTAGTTACAGCACCGGGGAGCTGTTTTTT
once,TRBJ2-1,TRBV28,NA,CASSSPRISSYNEQFF,TGTGCCAGCAGCTCGCCGAGAATAAGCTCCTACAATGAGCAGTTCTTC
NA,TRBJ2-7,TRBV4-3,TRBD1,CASSQDVGTGGYEQYF,TGCGCCAGCAGCCAAGACGTAGGGACAGGGGGCTACGAGCAGTACTTC
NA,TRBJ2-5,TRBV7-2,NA,CASSQDRQETQYF,TGTGCCAGCAGCCAGGACAGACAAGAGACCCAGTACTTC
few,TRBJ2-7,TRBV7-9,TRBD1,CASSLTGDSYEQYF,TGTGCCAGCAGCCTTACAGGGGACTCCTACGAGCAGTACTTC
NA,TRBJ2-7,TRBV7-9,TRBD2,CASSSGGYYEQYF,TGTGCCAGCAGTTCCGGGGGGTACTACGAGCAGTACTTC
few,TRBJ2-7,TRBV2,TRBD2,CASSEGLAGGPYEQYF,TGTGCCAGCAGTGAAGGACTAGCGGGAGGTCCCTACGAGCAGTACTTC
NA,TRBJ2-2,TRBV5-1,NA,CASSLDRATGELFF,TGCGCCAGCAGCTTGGACAGGGCCACCGGGGAGCTGTTTTTT
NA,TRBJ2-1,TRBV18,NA,CASSPGREQFF,TGTGCCAGCTCACCGGGGAGAGAGCAGTTCTTC